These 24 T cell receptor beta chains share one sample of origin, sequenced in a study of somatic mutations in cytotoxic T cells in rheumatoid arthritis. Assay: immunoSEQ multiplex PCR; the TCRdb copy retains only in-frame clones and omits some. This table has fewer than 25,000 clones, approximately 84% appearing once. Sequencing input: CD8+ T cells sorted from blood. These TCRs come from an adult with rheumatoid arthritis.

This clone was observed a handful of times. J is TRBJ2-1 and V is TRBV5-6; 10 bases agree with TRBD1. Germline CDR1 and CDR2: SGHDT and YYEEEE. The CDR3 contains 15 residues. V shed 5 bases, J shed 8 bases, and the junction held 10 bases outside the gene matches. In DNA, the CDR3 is TGTGCCAGCAGTCCGGGACAGGGGTGGTATGATGAGCAGTTCTTC. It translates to CASSPGQGWYDEQFF.

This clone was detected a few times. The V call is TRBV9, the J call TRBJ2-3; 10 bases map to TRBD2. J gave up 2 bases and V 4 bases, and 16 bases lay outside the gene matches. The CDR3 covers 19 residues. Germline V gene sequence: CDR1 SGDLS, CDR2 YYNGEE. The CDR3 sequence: CASSPTFRESGRDTDTQYF. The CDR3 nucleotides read TGTGCCAGCAGCCCAACATTCCGAGAAAGCGGGAGGGACACAGATACGCAGTATTTT.

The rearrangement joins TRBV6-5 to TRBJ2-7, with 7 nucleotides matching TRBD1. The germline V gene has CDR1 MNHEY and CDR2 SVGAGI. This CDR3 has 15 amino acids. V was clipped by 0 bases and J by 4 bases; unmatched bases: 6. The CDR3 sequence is CASSYSPTGNYEQYF. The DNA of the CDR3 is TGTGCCAGCAGTTACTCTCCGACAGGGAATTACGAGCAGTACTTC.

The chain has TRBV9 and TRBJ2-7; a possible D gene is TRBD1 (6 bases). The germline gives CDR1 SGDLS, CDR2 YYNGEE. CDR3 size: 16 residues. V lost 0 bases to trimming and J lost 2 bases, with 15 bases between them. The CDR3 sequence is CASSVVGTTSTYEQYF. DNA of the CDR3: TGTGCCAGCAGCGTAGTAGGGACAACTTCCACCTACGAGCAGTACTTC.

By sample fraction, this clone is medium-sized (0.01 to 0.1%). The CDR3 loop is CASSIDPGTGEFATNEKLFF. Written as DNA, the CDR3 is TGTGCCAGTAGTATAGACCCCGGGACAGGGGAATTTGCAACTAATGAAAAACTGTTTTTT. The chain carries TRBV19 and TRBJ1-4, with 10 bases fitting TRBD1. The CDR3 loop spans 20 amino acids. Germline V gene sequence: CDR1 LNHDA, CDR2 SQIVND (reference sequence). V shed 0 bases and J 0 bases; nucleotides not matched to a gene: 10.

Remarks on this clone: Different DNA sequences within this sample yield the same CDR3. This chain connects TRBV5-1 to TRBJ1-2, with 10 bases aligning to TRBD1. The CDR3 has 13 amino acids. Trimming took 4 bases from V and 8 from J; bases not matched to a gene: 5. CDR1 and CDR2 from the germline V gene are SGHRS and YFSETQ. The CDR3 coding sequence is TGCGCCAGCAGCGGCGGACAGGGGGACGGCTACACCTTC. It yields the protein CASSGGQGDGYTF.

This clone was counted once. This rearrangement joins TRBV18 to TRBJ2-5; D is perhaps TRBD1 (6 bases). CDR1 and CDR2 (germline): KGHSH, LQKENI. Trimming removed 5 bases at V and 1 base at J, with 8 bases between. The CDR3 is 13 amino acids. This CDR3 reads CASSGQPQETQYF. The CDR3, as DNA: TGTGCCAGCTCAGGACAGCCCCAAGAGACCCAGTACTTC.

CDR3 residues: CASSPYRGSNTEAFF. The CDR3 nucleotides read TGTGCCAGCTCACCGTACAGGGGTAGCAACACTGAAGCTTTCTTT. The V gene is TRBV18, the J gene TRBJ1-1; 7 bases agree with TRBD1. Germline assignment: CDR1 KGHSH and CDR2 LQKENI. V trimming: 3 bases; J trimming: 2 bases; junction bases outside the gene matches: 6. The CDR3 is 15 residues long.

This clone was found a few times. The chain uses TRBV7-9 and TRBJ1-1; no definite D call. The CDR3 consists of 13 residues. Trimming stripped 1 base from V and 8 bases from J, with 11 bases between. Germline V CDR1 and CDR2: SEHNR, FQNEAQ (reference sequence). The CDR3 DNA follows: TGTGCCAGCAGCTTAGGAGGCGGTGGGGAAGCTTTCTTT. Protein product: CASSLGGGGEAFF.

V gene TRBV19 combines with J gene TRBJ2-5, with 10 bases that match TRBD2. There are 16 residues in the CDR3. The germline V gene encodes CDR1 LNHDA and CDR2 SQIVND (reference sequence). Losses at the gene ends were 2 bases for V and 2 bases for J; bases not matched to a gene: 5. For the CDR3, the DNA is TGTGCCAGTAGTATAACTAGCGGGGCGACTCAAGAGACCCAGTACTTC. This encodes CASSITSGATQETQYF.

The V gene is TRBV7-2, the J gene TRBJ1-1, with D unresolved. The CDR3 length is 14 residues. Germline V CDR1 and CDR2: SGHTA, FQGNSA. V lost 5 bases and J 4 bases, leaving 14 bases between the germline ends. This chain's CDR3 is CASSNLPGSTEAFF. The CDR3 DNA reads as TGTGCCAGCAGCAACCTACCGGGCAGCACTGAAGCTTTCTTT.

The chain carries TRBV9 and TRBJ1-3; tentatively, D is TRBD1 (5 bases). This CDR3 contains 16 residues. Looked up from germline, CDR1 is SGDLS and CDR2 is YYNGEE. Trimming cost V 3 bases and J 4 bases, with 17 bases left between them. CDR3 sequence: CASSASGGARGNTIYF. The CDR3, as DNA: TGTGCCAGCAGCGCAAGTGGGGGAGCGCGGGGAAACACCATATATTTT.

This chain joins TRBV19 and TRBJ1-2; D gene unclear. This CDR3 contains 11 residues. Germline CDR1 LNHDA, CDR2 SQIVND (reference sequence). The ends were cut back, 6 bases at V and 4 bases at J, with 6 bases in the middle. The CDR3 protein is CASRDIYGYTF. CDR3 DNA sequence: TGTGCCAGTAGAGACATCTATGGCTACACCTTC.

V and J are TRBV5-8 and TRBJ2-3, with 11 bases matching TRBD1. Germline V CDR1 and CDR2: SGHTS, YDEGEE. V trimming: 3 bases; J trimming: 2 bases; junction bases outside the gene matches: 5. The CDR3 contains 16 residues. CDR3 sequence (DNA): TGTGCCAGCAGCTCAGGGACAGGGGGGTTCACAGATACGCAGTATTTT. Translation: CASSSGTGGFTDTQYF.

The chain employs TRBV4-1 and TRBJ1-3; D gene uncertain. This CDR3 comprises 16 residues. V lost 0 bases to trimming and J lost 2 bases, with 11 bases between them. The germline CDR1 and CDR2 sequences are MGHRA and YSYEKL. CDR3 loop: CASSQENTRAGNTIYF. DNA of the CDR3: TGCGCCAGCAGCCAAGAAAATACTAGGGCTGGAAACACCATATATTTT.

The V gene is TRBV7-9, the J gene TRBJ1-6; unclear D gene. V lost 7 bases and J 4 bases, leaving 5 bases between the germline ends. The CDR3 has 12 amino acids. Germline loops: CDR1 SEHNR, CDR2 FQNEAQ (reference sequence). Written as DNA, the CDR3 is TGTGCCAGCAAAGGGTATAATTCACCCCTCCACTTT. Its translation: CASKGYNSPLHF.

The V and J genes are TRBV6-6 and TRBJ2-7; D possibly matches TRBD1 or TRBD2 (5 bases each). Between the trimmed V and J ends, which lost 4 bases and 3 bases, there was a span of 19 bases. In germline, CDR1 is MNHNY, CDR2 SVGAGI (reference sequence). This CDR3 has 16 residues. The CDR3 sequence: CASSFLRDGAHYEQYF. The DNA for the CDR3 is TGTGCCAGCAGTTTCCTACGGGACGGGGCCCACTACGAGCAGTACTTC.

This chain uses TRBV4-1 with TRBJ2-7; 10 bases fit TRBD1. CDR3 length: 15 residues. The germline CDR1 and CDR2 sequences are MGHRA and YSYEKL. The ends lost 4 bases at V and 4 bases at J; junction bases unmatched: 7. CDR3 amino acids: CASSRGDRGNYEQYF. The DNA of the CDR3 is TGCGCCAGCAGCCGCGGGGACAGGGGAAATTACGAGCAGTACTTC.

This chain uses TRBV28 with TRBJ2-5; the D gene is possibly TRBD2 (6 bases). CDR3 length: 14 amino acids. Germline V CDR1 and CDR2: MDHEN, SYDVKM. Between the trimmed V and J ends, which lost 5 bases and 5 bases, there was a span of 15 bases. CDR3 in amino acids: CASSHRLRGETQYF. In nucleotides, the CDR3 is TGTGCCAGCAGTCACCGCCTCCGGGGGGAGACCCAGTACTTC.

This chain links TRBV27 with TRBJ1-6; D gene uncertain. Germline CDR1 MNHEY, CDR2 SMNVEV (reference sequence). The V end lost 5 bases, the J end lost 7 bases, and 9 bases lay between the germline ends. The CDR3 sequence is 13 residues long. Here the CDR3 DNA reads TGTGCCAGCAGTCGAGGACGGAATTCACCCCTCCACTTT. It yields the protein CASSRGRNSPLHF.

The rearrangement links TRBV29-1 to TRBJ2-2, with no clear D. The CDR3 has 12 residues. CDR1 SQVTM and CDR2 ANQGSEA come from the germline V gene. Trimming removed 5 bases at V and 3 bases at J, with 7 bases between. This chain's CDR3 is CSVFSDTGELFF. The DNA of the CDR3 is TGCAGCGTTTTCTCTGACACCGGGGAGCTGTTTTTT.

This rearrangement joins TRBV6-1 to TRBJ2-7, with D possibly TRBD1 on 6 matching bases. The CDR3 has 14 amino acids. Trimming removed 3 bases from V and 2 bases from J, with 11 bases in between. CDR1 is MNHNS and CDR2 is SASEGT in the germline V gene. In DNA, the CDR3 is TGTGCCAGCAGTGATATTCCAGGGGCCTACGAGCAGTACTTC. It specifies CASSDIPGAYEQYF.

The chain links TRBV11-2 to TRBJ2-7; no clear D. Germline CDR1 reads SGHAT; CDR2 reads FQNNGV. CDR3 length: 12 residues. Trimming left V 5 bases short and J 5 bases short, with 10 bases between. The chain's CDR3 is CASSRLRDEQYF. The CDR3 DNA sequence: TGTGCCAGCAGCCGCCTTAGGGACGAGCAGTACTTC. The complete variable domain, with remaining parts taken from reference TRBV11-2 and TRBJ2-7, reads EAGVAQSPRYKIIEKRQSVAFWCNPISGHATLYWYQQILGQGPKLLIQFQNNGVVDDSQLPKDRFSAERLKGVDSTLKIQPAKLEDSAVYLCASSRLRDEQYFGPGTRLTVT.

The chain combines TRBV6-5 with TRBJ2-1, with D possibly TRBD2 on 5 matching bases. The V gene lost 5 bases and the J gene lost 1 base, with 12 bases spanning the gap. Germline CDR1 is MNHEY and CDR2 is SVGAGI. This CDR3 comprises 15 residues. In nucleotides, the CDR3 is TGTGCCAGCAGTCCGGTAGGGAGTTCCTACAATGAGCAGTTCTTC. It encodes CASSPVGSSYNEQFF.